The 17 T cell receptor beta chains presented below share a single source sample, sequenced in a study of T cell responses to AZD1222 COVID-19 vaccine. The table came from immunoSEQ multiplex PCR; TCRdb's copy has only in-frame clones and leaves some out. The repertoire holds just under 95,000 clones, with over 75% as singletons. The sample in question was peripheral blood, obtained on day 0 of AZD1222 vaccination. The receptors derive from an adult in good health.

The rearrangement joins TRBV11-2 to TRBJ1-4; 9 positions match TRBD1. Trimming at V came to 5 bases and at J to 8 bases, leaving 9 bases not matched to a gene. Germline lookup yields CDR1 SGHAT and CDR2 FQNNGV. The CDR3 spans 15 residues. CDR3 sequence (DNA): TGTGCCAGCAGCGCGACCGGGACAGGGAACGAAAAACTGTTTTTT. Its translation is CASSATGTGNEKLFF.

The rearrangement links TRBV27 to TRBJ2-1; 7 nucleotides line up with TRBD1. Per germline, CDR1 MNHEY and CDR2 SMNVEV (reference sequence). V gave up 5 bases and J gave up 0 bases; unmatched junction bases: 13. CDR3 length equals 18 residues. The CDR3 region is CASSPGAGGSSSYNEQFF. CDR3 in DNA: TGTGCCAGCAGTCCTGGGGCAGGGGGATCATCCTCCTACAATGAGCAGTTCTTC.

This clone has just a few counts. The gene calls are TRBV19 and TRBJ2-7; 9 bases fit TRBD1. The CDR3 covers 13 residues. Trimming removed 6 bases from V and 5 bases from J; junction bases left unmatched: 5. From germline, CDR1 is LNHDA and CDR2 SQIVND (reference sequence). The CDR3 reads CASRGQGRDEQYF. The CDR3 coding sequence is TGTGCCAGTAGGGGACAGGGACGCGACGAGCAGTACTTC.

The chain joins TRBV29-1 to TRBJ1-4; D ambiguous. Trimming removed 6 bases from V and 7 bases from J, with 9 bases in between. Germline V lookup: CDR1 SQVTM, CDR2 ANQGSEA. There are 11 residues in the CDR3. The CDR3 here is CSVRYSEKLFF. Written as DNA, the CDR3 is TGCAGCGTGAGGTATTCTGAAAAACTGTTTTTT.

V gene TRBV19 combines with J gene TRBJ1-1; D might be TRBD1 (5 bases). The CDR3 is 17 amino acids. Germline V gene data show CDR1 as LNHDA and CDR2 as SQIVND (reference sequence). Trimming cost V 1 base and J 4 bases, with 19 bases left between them. The CDR3 here is CASSIVRQRRAPTEAFF. CDR3 bases: TGTGCCAGTAGTATAGTGCGACAGCGCAGGGCCCCCACTGAAGCTTTCTTT.

This clone was picked up one time. V and J are TRBV5-1 and TRBJ2-2; D perhaps matches TRBD1 (7 bases). From germline, CDR1 is SGHRS and CDR2 YFSETQ. The V and J ends lost 0 bases and 6 bases respectively, with 15 bases between them. This CDR3 has 16 amino acids. In nucleotides, the CDR3 is TGCGCCAGCAGCTTGGATGGAGGGGGCTATGCCGGGGAGCTGTTTTTT. Amino acids: CASSLDGGGYAGELFF. Full variable domain (missing parts from reference TRBV5-1 and TRBJ2-2): KAGVTQTPRYLIKTRGQQVTLSCSPISGHRSVSWYQQTPGQGLQFLFEYFSETQRNKGNFPGRFSGRQFSNSRSEMNVSTLELGDSALYLCASSLDGGGYAGELFFGEGSRLTVL.

In DNA, the CDR3 is TGTGCCAGCAGCGTCCCGCGGGCGGTCAGGGGTTCCTACGAGCAGTACTTC. This sequence encodes CASSVPRAVRGSYEQYF. The genes are TRBV9 and TRBJ2-7, with D perhaps TRBD1 (6 bases). This CDR3 spans 17 amino acids. In germline, CDR1 is SGDLS, CDR2 YYNGEE. With 2 bases removed from V and 1 base from J, the gap between germline ends came to 19 bases.

In nucleotides, the CDR3 is TGTGCCAGCAGCGGTACAGGGGTGGGGTCCTACAATGAGCAGTTCTTC. Amino acids: CASSGTGVGSYNEQFF. The chain combines TRBV7-3 with TRBJ2-1, with TRBD1 identical over 7 bases. Germline V CDR1 and CDR2: SGHTA, FQGTGA. The CDR3 covers 16 residues. V lost 5 bases, J lost 1 base, and 8 bases stayed unmatched.

The chain carries TRBV9 and TRBJ2-7; 9 nucleotides align to TRBD1. The V segment lost 2 bases and the J segment 9 bases; nucleotides outside the gene matches: 3. The CDR3 extends over 12 amino acids. The germline V gene has CDR1 SGDLS and CDR2 YYNGEE. The DNA for the CDR3 is TGTGCCAGCAGCGTGGGACAGGGTTTGCAGTACTTC. As protein: CASSVGQGLQYF.

The chain recombines TRBV23-1 with TRBJ2-3, with D perhaps being TRBD1 or TRBD2 (5 bases each). Being an ORF, TRBV23-1 has a function that is uncertain. The V end lost 0 bases, the J end lost 7 bases, and 14 bases lay between the germline ends. The CDR3 totals 15 residues. CDR3 DNA: TGCGCCAGCAGTCAATCGGGGGTAGGGAGTTATACGCAGTATTTT. Residues: CASSQSGVGSYTQYF.

The V and J genes are TRBV5-5 and TRBJ2-5; 11 positions match TRBD2. V was pared by 2 bases and J by 1 base, with 4 bases of the junction left unmatched. Germline values: CDR1 SGHKS, CDR2 YYEKEE (reference sequence). This CDR3 is built from 16 residues. The CDR3: CASSFLLAGGQETQYF. Here the CDR3 DNA reads TGTGCCAGCAGCTTTTTGCTAGCGGGGGGCCAAGAGACCCAGTACTTC.

The V gene is TRBV28, the J gene TRBJ1-2; 7 positions agree with TRBD1. V trimming: 3 bases; J trimming: 14 bases; junction bases outside the gene matches: 21. Germline V lookup: CDR1 MDHEN, CDR2 SYDVKM. This CDR3 has 16 residues. CDR3 amino acids: CASSFLRTTGEPSLTF. CDR3 coding DNA: TGTGCCAGCAGTTTTCTGAGGACCACAGGGGAACCGAGCCTAACCTTC.

This clone was counted only a few times. The rearrangement uses TRBV4-2 and TRBJ1-5, with D possibly matching TRBD1 (6 bases). The CDR3 is 13 amino acids. Germline V lookup: CDR1 LGHNA, CDR2 YNFKEQ. Trimming took 0 bases from V and 9 from J, leaving 9 bases between them. The CDR3 sequence: CASSQETGRPQHF. For the CDR3, the DNA is TGTGCCAGCAGCCAAGAGACAGGCAGGCCCCAGCATTTT.

This clone was counted only a few times. The chain recombines TRBV14 with TRBJ2-2; D is ambiguous. The CDR3 is 16 amino acids. CDR1 and CDR2 (germline): SGHDN, FVKESK. The ends were cut back, 4 bases at V and 6 bases at J, with 18 bases in the middle. As DNA, the CDR3 is TGTGCCAGCAGCCCACCGGGTCCCCTTCCCGCCGGGGAGCTGTTTTTT. It codes for CASSPPGPLPAGELFF.

V and J are TRBV6-5 and TRBJ2-3, with D possibly TRBD1 on 6 matching bases. V was shortened by 10 bases and J by 5 bases, with 13 bases between the two germline ends. The CDR3 is 12 amino acids. Per the germline V gene, CDR1 is MNHEY and CDR2 is SVGAGI. CDR3 amino acids: CATRGTGDTQYF. In DNA form, the CDR3 reads TGTGCCACGAGGGGGACGGGAGATACGCAGTATTTT.

The V and J genes are TRBV10-1 and TRBJ1-2; D is unresolved. This CDR3 is built from 14 residues. The germline gives CDR1 WNHNN, CDR2 SYGVQD (reference sequence). Trimming shortened V by 0 bases and J by 7 bases, and 12 bases separated the two germline ends. Here the CDR3 reads CASSESAAATGYTF. The DNA for the CDR3 is TGCGCCAGCAGTGAGTCCGCAGCCGCCACTGGCTACACCTTC.

The J gene is TRBJ2-7, the V gene TRBV28; TRBD1 agrees at 7 bases. This CDR3 region has 15 residues. The ends lost 5 bases at V and 6 bases at J; junction bases unmatched: 13. Per germline, CDR1 MDHEN and CDR2 SYDVKM. CDR3 nucleotides: TGTGCCAGCAGTGACTACAGGGGAATGAAGGGCGAGCAGTACTTC. This encodes CASSDYRGMKGEQYF.